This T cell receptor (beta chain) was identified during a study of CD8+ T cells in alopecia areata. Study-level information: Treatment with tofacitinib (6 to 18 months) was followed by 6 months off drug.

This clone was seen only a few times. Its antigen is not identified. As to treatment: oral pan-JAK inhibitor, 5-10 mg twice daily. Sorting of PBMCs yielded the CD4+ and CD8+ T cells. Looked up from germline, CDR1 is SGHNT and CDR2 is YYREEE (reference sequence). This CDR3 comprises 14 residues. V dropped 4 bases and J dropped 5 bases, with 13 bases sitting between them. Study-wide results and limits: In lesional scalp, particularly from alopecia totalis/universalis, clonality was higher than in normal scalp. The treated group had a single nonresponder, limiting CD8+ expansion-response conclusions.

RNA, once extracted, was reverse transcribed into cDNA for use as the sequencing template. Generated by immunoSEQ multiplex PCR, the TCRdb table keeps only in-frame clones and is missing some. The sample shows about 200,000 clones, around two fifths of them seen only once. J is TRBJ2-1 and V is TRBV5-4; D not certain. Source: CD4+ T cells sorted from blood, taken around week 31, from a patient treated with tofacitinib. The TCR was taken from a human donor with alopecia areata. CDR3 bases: TGTGCCAGCAGCAGGGTCCCGGAAGACAATGAGCAGTTCTTC. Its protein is CASSRVPEDNEQFF.